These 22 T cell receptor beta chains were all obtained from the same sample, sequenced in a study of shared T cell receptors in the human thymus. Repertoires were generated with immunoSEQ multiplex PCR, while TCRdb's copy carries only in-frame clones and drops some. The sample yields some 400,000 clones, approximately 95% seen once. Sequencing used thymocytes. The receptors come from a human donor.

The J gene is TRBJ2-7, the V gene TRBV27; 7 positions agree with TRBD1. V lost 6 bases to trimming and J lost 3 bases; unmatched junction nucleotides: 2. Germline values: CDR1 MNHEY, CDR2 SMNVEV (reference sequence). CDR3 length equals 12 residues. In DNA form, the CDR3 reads TGTGCCAGCAGGGACAGGCACTACGAGCAGTACTTC. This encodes CASRDRHYEQYF.

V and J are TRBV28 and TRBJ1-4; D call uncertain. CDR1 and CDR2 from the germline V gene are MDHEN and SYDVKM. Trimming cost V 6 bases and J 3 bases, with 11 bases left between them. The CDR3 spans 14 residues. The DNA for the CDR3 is TGTGCCAGCAGCCCGGTGCGGGCTAATGAAAAACTGTTTTTT. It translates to CASSPVRANEKLFF.

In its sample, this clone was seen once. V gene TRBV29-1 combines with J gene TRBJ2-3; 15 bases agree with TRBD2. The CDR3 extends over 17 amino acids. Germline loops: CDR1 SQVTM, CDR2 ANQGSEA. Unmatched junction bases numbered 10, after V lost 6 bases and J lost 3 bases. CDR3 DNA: TGCAGCGTGCCCCGGACTAGCGGGAGGGTGGGAACAGATACGCAGTATTTT. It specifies CSVPRTSGRVGTDTQYF.

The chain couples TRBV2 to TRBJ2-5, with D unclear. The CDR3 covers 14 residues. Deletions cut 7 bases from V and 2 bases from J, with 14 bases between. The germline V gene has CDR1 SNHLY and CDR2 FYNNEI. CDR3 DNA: TGTGCCAGCACCACAACAGCTAAACAAGAGACCCAGTACTTC. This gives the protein CASTTTAKQETQYF. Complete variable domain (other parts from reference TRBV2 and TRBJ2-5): EPEVTQTPSHQVTQMGQEVILRCVPISNHLYFYWYRQILGQKVEFLVSFYNNEISEKSEIFDDQFSVERPDGSNFTLKIRSTKLEDSAMYFCASTTTAKQETQYFGPGTRLLVL.

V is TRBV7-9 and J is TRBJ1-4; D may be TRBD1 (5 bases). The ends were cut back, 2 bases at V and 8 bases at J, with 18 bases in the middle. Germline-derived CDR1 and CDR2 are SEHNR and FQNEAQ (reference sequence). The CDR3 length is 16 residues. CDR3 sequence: CASSLLTGAGGEKLFF. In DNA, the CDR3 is TGTGCCAGCAGCTTATTAACTGGGGCCGGAGGAGAAAAACTGTTTTTT.

CDR3 loop: CSTKETQYF. The DNA for the CDR3 is TGCAGTACTAAAGAGACCCAGTACTTC. The rearrangement uses TRBV20-1 and TRBJ2-5; D remains unclear. The CDR3 covers 9 residues. V lost 8 bases and J lost 3, with 4 bases in between. Germline V gene sequence: CDR1 DFQATT, CDR2 SNEGSKA (reference sequence).

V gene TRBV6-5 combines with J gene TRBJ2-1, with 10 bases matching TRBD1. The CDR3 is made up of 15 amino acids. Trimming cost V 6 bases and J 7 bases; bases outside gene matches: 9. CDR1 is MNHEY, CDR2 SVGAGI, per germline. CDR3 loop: CASRKGQGWWNEQFF. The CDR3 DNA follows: TGTGCCAGCAGGAAGGGACAGGGGTGGTGGAATGAGCAGTTCTTC.

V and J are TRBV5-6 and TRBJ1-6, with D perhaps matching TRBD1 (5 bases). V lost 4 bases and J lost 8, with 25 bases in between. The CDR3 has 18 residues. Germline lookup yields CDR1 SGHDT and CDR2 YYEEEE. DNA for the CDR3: TGTGCCAGCAGCCTTAACCGGGACCGTGATAAACGGGATTCACCCCTCCACTTT. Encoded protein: CASSLNRDRDKRDSPLHF.

The CDR3 DNA follows: TGTGCCAGCAGTGACAGGGGGAGGAACACCGGGGAGCTGTTTTTT. It yields the protein CASSDRGRNTGELFF. The chain has TRBV6-1 and TRBJ2-2; TRBD1 aligns across 7 bases. With 3 bases clipped from V and 1 base from J, the junction kept 2 bases outside the gene matches. Looked up from germline, CDR1 is MNHNS and CDR2 is SASEGT. This CDR3 has 15 residues.

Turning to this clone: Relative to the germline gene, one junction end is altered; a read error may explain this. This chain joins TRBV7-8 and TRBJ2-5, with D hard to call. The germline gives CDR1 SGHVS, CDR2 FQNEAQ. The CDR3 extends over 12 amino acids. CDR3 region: CLPALYQETQYF. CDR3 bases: TGCCTGCCCGCGCTGTACCAAGAGACCCAGTACTTC.

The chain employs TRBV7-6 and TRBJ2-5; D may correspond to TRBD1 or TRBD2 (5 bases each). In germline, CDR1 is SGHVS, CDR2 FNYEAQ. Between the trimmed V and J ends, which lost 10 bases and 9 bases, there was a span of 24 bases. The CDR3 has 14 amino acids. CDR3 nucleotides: TGTGCCACCGGGTTCGGGACGACCGTGTCGGCCCAGTACTTC. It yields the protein CATGFGTTVSAQYF.

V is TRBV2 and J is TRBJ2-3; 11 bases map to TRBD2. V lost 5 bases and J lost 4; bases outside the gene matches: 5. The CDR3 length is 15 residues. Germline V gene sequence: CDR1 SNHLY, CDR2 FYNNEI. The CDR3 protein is CASSKGLAEPDTQYF. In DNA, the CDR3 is TGTGCCAGCAGTAAGGGACTAGCGGAGCCAGATACGCAGTATTTT.

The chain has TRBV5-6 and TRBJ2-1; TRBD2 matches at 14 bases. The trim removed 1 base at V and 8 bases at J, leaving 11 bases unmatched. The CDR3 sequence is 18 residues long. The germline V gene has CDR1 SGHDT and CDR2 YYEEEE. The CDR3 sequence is CASSLPGLAGGWVDEQFF. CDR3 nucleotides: TGTGCCAGCAGCTTGCCCGGACTAGCGGGAGGATGGGTGGATGAGCAGTTCTTC.

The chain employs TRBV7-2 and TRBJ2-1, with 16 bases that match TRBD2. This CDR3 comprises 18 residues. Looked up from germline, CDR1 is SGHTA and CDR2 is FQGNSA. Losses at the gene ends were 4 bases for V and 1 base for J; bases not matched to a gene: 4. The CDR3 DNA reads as TGTGCCAGCAGCTCTGGGACTAGCGGGAGGGCTTCCTACAATGAGCAGTTCTTC. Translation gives CASSSGTSGRASYNEQFF.

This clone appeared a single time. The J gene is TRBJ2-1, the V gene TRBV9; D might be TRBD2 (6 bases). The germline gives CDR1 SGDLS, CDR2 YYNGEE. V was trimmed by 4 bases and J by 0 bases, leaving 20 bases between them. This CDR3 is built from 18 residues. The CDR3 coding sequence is TGTGCCAGCAGCCCCTTAGAGCGTTGCGGGATCTCCTACAATGAGCAGTTCTTC. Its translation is CASSPLERCGISYNEQFF.

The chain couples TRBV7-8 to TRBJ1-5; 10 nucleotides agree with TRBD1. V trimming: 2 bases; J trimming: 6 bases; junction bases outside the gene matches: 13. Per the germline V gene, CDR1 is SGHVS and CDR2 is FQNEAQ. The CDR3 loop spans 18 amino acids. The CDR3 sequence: CASSLMAAGTGVLQPQHF. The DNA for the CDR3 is TGTGCCAGCAGCTTAATGGCCGCCGGGACAGGGGTCCTTCAGCCCCAGCATTTT. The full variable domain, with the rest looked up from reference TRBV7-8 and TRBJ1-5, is GAGVSQSPRYKVAKRGQDVALRCDPISGHVSLFWYQQALGQGPEFLTYFQNEAQLDKSGLPSDRFFAERPEGSVSTLKIQRTQQEDSAVYLCASSLMAAGTGVLQPQHFGDGTRLSIL.

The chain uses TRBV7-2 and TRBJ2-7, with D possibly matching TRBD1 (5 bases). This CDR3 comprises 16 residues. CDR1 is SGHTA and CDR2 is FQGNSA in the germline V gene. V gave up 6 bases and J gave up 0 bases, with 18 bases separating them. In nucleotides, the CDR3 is TGTGCCAGCAGTCCCGTGGGGCCTCCGAGCTCCTACGAGCAGTACTTC. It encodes CASSPVGPPSSYEQYF.

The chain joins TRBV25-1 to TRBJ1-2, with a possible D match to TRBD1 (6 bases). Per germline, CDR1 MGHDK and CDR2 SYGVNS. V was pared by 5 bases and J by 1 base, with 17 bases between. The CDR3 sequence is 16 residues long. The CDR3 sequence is CASSFVGGLNNYGYTF. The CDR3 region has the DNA TGTGCCAGCAGTTTTGTGGGGGGGCTAAATAACTATGGCTACACCTTC.

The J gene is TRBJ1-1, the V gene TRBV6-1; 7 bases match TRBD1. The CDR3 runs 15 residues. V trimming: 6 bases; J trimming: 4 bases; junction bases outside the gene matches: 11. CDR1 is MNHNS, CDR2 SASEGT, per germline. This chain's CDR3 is CASSDMGAGGTEAFF. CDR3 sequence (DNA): TGTGCCAGCAGCGACATGGGGGCAGGGGGCACTGAAGCTTTCTTT.

In nucleotides, the CDR3 is TGTGCCAGTAGTATAGGGGAGACGGGCTATGGCTACACCTTC. Protein sequence: CASSIGETGYGYTF. J is TRBJ1-2 and V is TRBV19; D gene uncertain. CDR1 is LNHDA and CDR2 is SQIVND in the germline V gene (reference sequence). This CDR3 region has 14 residues. V was cut by 1 base and J by 4 bases, with 10 bases left in between.

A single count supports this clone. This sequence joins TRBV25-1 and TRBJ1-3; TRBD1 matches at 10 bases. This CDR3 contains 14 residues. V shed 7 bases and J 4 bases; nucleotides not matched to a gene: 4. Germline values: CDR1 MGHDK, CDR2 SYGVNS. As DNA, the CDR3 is TGTGCCAGCAAGGGACAGGGGACAGGAAACACCATATATTTT. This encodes CASKGQGTGNTIYF.

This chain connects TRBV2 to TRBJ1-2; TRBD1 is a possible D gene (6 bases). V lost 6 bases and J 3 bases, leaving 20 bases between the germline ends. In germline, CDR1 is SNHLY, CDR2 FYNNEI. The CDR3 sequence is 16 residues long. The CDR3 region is CASSPSGAWGDYGYTF. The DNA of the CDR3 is TGTGCCAGCAGCCCCTCGGGGGCTTGGGGGGACTATGGCTACACCTTC.